These 8 T cell receptor beta chains were sequenced from one sample in a study of beta chain features in type 1 diabetes. The study's findings and limits: Type 1 diabetes patients had TCRB CDR3s that were shorter (moderately but significantly so) in all four CD4+ subsets.

The antigens for these receptors are not known. Reverse transcription of all isolated RNA meant that expressed TCRB transcripts were sequenced. The repertoire was sequenced with immunoSEQ multiplex PCR; TCRdb's copy has only in-frame clones and lacks some. The repertoire consists of 400,000 or so clones, with 9.5% to 10% occurring once and the leading ten covering roughly 0.6%. The source material was central memory CD4+ T cells from blood. These TCRs come from a man aged 25 to 45 with type 1 diabetes.

The V gene is TRBV7-2, the J gene TRBJ2-5; no reliable D call. With 6 bases removed from V and 2 bases from J, the gap between germline ends came to 7 bases. The CDR3 extends over 12 amino acids. CDR1 SGHTA and CDR2 FQGNSA come from the germline V gene. The CDR3 sequence: CASSGVQETQYF. In nucleotides, the CDR3 is TGTGCCAGCAGTGGGGTTCAAGAGACCCAGTACTTC.

This clone came up a few times. The chain combines TRBV6-1 with TRBJ2-5; D is undetermined. The V gene's germline CDR1 is MNHNS and CDR2 SASEGT. CDR3 length equals 12 residues. Trimming took off 10 bases at V and 4 bases at J, with 13 bases between the two ends. CDR3 nucleotide sequence: TGTGCCATCCTGCCCAGAGGAGAGACCCAGTACTTC. It yields the protein CAILPRGETQYF.

This clone showed up just a few times. J is TRBJ1-5 and V is TRBV19, with D perhaps matching TRBD1 (5 bases). The germline V gene encodes CDR1 LNHDA and CDR2 SQIVND (reference sequence). This CDR3 has 15 residues. The ends were cut back, 5 bases at V and 1 base at J, with 12 bases in the middle. In DNA, the CDR3 is TGTGCCAGTAGTGAAGGACATGGGAGCAATCAGCCCCAGCATTTT. Protein product: CASSEGHGSNQPQHF.

This clone was picked up a small number of times. The V call is TRBV7-9, the J call TRBJ2-3, with 7 nucleotides matching TRBD2. The CDR3 has 19 amino acids. Per the germline V gene, CDR1 is SEHNR and CDR2 is FQNEAQ (reference sequence). Trimming took 3 bases from V and 1 from J; bases not matched to a gene: 16. The CDR3 reads CASSFPSSGESSGTDTQYF. The CDR3 DNA follows: TGTGCCAGCAGCTTCCCGTCTAGCGGAGAAAGTAGTGGCACAGATACGCAGTATTTT.

The J gene is TRBJ2-5, the V gene TRBV28; 9 positions agree with TRBD2. Germline loops: CDR1 MDHEN, CDR2 SYDVKM. Trimming at V came to 8 bases and at J to 5 bases, leaving 12 bases not matched to a gene. CDR3 length: 15 amino acids. The CDR3 DNA sequence: TGTGCCAGCCATGATAGCGGGAGTACCCGGGAGACCCAGTACTTC. Translating gives CASHDSGSTRETQYF. The full variable domain, completed using reference TRBV28 and TRBJ2-5, is DVKVTQSSRYLVKRTGEKVFLECVQDMDHENMFWYRQDPGLGLRLIYFSYDVKMKEKGDIPEGYSVSREKKERFSLILESASTNQTSMYLCASHDSGSTRETQYFGPGTRLLVL.

The rearrangement joins TRBV5-4 to TRBJ1-3; TRBD1 is a possible D gene (6 bases). The germline V gene encodes CDR1 SGHNT and CDR2 YYREEE (reference sequence). This CDR3 has 15 residues. With 2 bases removed from V and 4 bases from J, the gap between germline ends came to 13 bases. The CDR3 reads CASSFGQGQGNTIYF. For the CDR3, the DNA is TGTGCCAGCAGCTTCGGGCAGGGGCAGGGAAACACCATATATTTT. Complete variable domain (other parts from reference TRBV5-4 and TRBJ1-3): ETGVTQSPTHLIKTRGQQVTLRCSSQSGHNTVSWYQQALGQGPQFIFQYYREEENGRGNFPPRFSGLQFPNYSSELNVNALELDDSALYLCASSFGQGQGNTIYFGEGSWLTVV.

This clone was seen a few times. This CDR3 is also generated by other DNA sequences in the sample. The rearrangement joins TRBV11-2 to TRBJ1-1; a weak D match, TRBD1 (5 bases). The CDR3 length is 13 residues. The V end lost 5 bases, the J end lost 3 bases, and 10 bases lay between the germline ends. CDR1 and CDR2 from the germline V gene are SGHAT and FQNNGV. CDR3 residues: CASSPRGDTEAFF. The CDR3 DNA reads TGTGCCAGCAGCCCCCGAGGGGACACTGAAGCTTTCTTT.

V usage is TRBV7-2 and J usage is TRBJ2-7; either TRBD1 or TRBD2 may supply D (7 bases each). The CDR3 sequence is 14 residues long. CDR1 is SGHTA and CDR2 is FQGNSA in the germline V gene. V was shortened by 5 bases and J by 4 bases, with 15 bases between the two germline ends. The CDR3 region has the DNA TGTGCCAGCAGCCCGGGGAGGGGGCAGTACGAGCAGTACTTC. Translation gives CASSPGRGQYEQYF.